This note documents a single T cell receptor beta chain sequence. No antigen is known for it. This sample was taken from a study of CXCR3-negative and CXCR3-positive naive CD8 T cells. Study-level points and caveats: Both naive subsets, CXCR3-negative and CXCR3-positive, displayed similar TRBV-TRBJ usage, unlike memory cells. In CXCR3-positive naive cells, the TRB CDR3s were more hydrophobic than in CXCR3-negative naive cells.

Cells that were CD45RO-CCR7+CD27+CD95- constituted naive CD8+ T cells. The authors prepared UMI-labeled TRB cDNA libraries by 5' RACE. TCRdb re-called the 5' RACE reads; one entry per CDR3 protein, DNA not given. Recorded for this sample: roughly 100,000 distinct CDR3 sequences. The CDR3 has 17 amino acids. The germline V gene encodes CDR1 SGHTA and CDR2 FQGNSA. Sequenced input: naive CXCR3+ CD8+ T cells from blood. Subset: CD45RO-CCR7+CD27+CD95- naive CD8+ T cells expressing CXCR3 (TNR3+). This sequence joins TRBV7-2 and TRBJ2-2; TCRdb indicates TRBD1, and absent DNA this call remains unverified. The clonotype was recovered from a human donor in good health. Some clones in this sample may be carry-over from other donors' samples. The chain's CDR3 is CASRSPEGQSNTGELFF.